The clone carrying this TCR beta chain was counted many times. No antigen is known for it. Each CDR3 protein gets one entry after TCRdb re-called the 5' RACE reads with MiXCR. This table has some 450,000 distinct CDR3 sequences, roughly 20% appearing once. CDR1 is SGHDT and CDR2 is YYEEEE in the germline V gene. The CDR3 is 14 amino acids. Between the trimmed V and J ends, which lost 2 bases and 5 bases, there was a span of 11 bases. These data are taken from a study of T-cell memory formation after mild COVID-19. Study-wide points: Contracting CD4+ clones sat mainly in CM and EM; CD8+ in EMRA.

The chain links TRBV5-6 to TRBJ2-4; possibly TRBD2 for D (6 bases). The sequence derives from an adult woman who had mild COVID-19 (a few samples of this study predate the infection). Cell type and time point are not known. The specimen sequenced was PBMCs or a T cell subset sorted from them (not recorded which). The CDR3 DNA follows: TGTGCCAGCAGCTTCCGGTGGGGGGAAAACATTCAGTACTTC. It codes for CASSFRWGENIQYF. The full variable domain, with the rest looked up from reference TRBV5-6 and TRBJ2-4, is DAGVTQSPTHLIKTRGQQVTLRCSPKSGHDTVSWYQQALGQGPQFIFQYYEEEERQRGNFPDRFSGHQFPNYSSELNVNALLLGDSALYLCASSFRWGENIQYFGAGTRLSVL.